The 3 T cell receptor beta chains given below trace back to one sample, sequenced in a study of identical twins. Each CDR3 protein gets one entry after TCRdb re-called the 5' RACE reads with MiXCR. The table includes about 920,000 distinct CDR3 sequences, approximately 13% detected once. This same sample was also part of a study on yellow fever vaccine responses in identical twins.

The material sequenced was PBMCs. The receptors shown here come from a woman aged 18-35 years in good health.

V is TRBV20-1 and J is TRBJ2-1, with a possible D match to TRBD2 (6 bases). Germline V lookup: CDR1 DFQATT, CDR2 SNEGSKA (reference sequence). Trimming took 1 base from V and 4 from J, leaving 14 bases between them. The CDR3 is 15 residues long. CDR3 nucleotides: TGCAGTGCTAGAGTTTACGGGAGCCCTTACAATGAGCAGTTCTTC. Its protein is CSARVYGSPYNEQFF.

V is TRBV10-3 and J is TRBJ2-3; no firm D call. This CDR3 region has 16 residues. CDR1 is ENHRY and CDR2 is SYGVKD in the germline V gene. V was cut by 3 bases and J by 5 bases, with 18 bases left in between. The CDR3 nucleotides are TGTGCCATCAGTGAAGCCTTTTCTAGTTTAGGAGATACGCAGTATTTT. It translates to CAISEAFSSLGDTQYF.

There are many counts of this clonotype. V usage is TRBV20-1 and J usage is TRBJ2-3, with D maybe TRBD1 (5 bases). CDR3 length: 14 amino acids. Germline CDR1 DFQATT, CDR2 SNEGSKA (reference sequence). Trimming stripped 3 bases from V and 4 bases from J, with 14 bases between. DNA for the CDR3: TGCAGTGCTAGGGCAGACAGTGGTGCAGATACGCAGTATTTT. It is translated as CSARADSGADTQYF.